The source of this TCR beta chain is a study of shared clonotypes between healthy human individuals (TCRdb year 2020). About the full investigation: Two women and a few men aged 18 to 49 years were included in the cohort. For each donor, CD4 naive and CD4 memory were each run on three plates, CD8 naive on two plates, and CD8 memory on one plate. To estimate repertoire size and how much clonotype sharing occurs between individuals, the study deeply sequenced the blood TCR repertoires of five healthy adults. To increase sequencing depth and limit assay-specific biases, different laboratories used diverse techniques to prepare libraries and sequence TCR repertoires. Per donor, leukapheresis produced somewhere between about 0.94 and 10 billion PBMCs.

Using the deep immunoSEQ assay, TCR CDR3 regions were amplified from genomic DNA by multiplex PCR. Extracted genomic DNA from each cell subset was distributed evenly across all wells of several immunoSEQ 96-well plates, and each plate was treated as a replicate. Each replicate PCR for sorted subsets received around 0.2 ug genomic DNA, equal to some 32,000 T cell genomes. Purified libraries were quantified with a Qubit 3.0 fluorometer, sized on a Bioanalyzer 2100, and re-quantified with the KAPA Library Quantification kit. Every immunoSEQ 96-well plate was sequenced on a dedicated single-read 150-cycle Illumina NextSeq 550 flow cell. The paper's data handling went like this. Because the immunoSEQ output included only junctional sequences and no quality scores, the filtering could not be the same as the filtering used for full-length reads. Sequences were annotated with PyIR, a Python wrapper for IgBLAST v1.9, using IMGT germline references to assign V/J genes and CDR3. Reads were filtered out if the reads had weak V/J assignments (E-value above 1e-6), no CDR3, stop codons, out-of-frame junctions, or ambiguous translated residues. A V3J clonotype was defined by an identical inferred V gene, J gene, and CDR3 amino acid sequence. The percentage overlap between two repertoires was calculated by dividing the number of shared unique clonotypes by the size of the smaller repertoire. Three approaches were used to assess repertoire richness: RTK rarefaction, the Chao1 estimator, and Recon v2.1 estimates of unobserved clonotypes. For all TCRbeta clonotypes obtained by the gDNA method from a few donors, generation probabilities were computed with OLGA. TCRdb provides this immuneACCESS table in a form limited to in-frame rearrangements. Some clones are lacking; in checked studies, under half of them reflect an unresolved V gene, and why the rest are absent is not known. V and J calls and clone size are given by that table; D and trimming were obtained from the DNA. Within this sample are about 980,000 clones, with about three quarters of them counted one time only. The ten largest clones add up to approximately 1.5% of the sample.

Notes on this clone: Its target antigen remains unknown. No clone much larger than this one lies a single base away; base qualities are absent.

V lost 6 bases and J lost 1 base; the stretch between them is 12 bases long. The CDR3 measures 15 amino acids from cysteine to phenylalanine. This entry keeps only the CDR3 DNA: 45 bases, framed from base 1. CDR1 and CDR2 were assigned from the germline V gene (reference sequence) as MNHNY and SVGAGI. The donors were healthy, HIV-negative adults with no recently reported acute infections or vaccinations. All donors were Caucasian adults living in Nashville, Tennessee, USA. Magnetic negative selection was used to enrich CD4+ T cells, after which naive cells were positively selected on CD45RA and the negative fraction became the memory subset. Blood was obtained by leukapheresis, after which PBMCs were separated by Ficoll-Histopaque density gradient centrifugation and cryopreserved in liquid nitrogen vapor phase. Purity and quantity of every magnetically sorted T cell population were checked by analytical flow cytometry. Genomic DNA was isolated from each sorted fraction and quantified by UV absorbance on a Nanodrop 2000c.

Here is what the overall study found, with its caveats: Sampling was limited to blood, and TCR repertoires in tissue likely differ from TCR repertoires in blood. Sharing across a few donors was observed for around 5% of naive CD4, around 3.5% of naive CD8, 2.3% of memory CD4, and about 0.4% of memory CD8 clonotypes. Naive subsets generally had larger estimated clonotype richness than memory subsets did. Rarefaction of sorted-subset datasets indicated incomplete sequencing despite the large sequencing depth. The small number of donors limited the genetic and exposure-history diversity represented. Pairwise subsampling led to the expectation that sequencing depth would affect the degree of clonotype sharing among donors. Compared with non-shared clonotypes, clonotypes shared by all four sorted-subset donors had higher generation probabilities.

This sequence uses TRBV6-6 and TRBJ2-2, with the D call tentatively TRBD1 or TRBD2, each fitting 5 bases. The source material was memory CD4+ T cells sorted from blood. The cell subset or site label here, explained by the study, means: CD45RA-negative fraction. This receptor was obtained from a man between 18 and 29 years old in good health. The CDR3 corresponds to CASRRGTENTGELFF. The DNA is TGTGCCAGCAGGCGAGGGACGGAGAACACCGGGGAGCTGTTTTTT.